These T cell receptor beta chains were read from a single sample in a study of cytomegalovirus exposure and HLA in healthy donors. Sequencing was performed with immunoSEQ multiplex PCR; in TCRdb, only in-frame clones are kept and a portion is missing. This sample has around 67,000 clones; 60% to 80% occur once, and the top ten carry about 20%. Source material: PBMCs. Every receptor here comes from a woman in her twenties or thirties in good health and CMV-seropositive. CDR3s include the opening cysteine and the closing phenylalanine or tryptophan. D genes are given only for firm matches. Clone size appears in some rows only: once, few, many, or a class for an expanded clone.

NA	TRBV7-2	TRBJ2-3	NA	CASSLGEGDTQYF	TGTGCCAGCAGCTTAGGAGAGGGAGATACGCAGTATTTT
TRBD1	TRBV5-6	TRBJ1-1	NA	CASSLTGWGRNTEAFF	TGTGCCAGCAGCCTGACAGGGTGGGGTAGGAACACTGAAGCTTTCTTT
NA	TRBV15	TRBJ2-7	NA	CATSRGGGSYEQYF	TGTGCCACCAGCAGAGGAGGAGGGTCCTACGAGCAGTACTTC
TRBD1	TRBV5-7	TRBJ1-5	NA	CASSLGGQGARQPQHF	TGTGCCAGCAGCTTGGGAGGACAGGGGGCTCGGCAGCCCCAGCATTTT
NA	TRBV29-1	TRBJ1-2	NA	CSVERREPGYTF	TGCAGCGTTGAAAGGAGGGAACCTGGCTACACCTTC
TRBD1	TRBV27	TRBJ1-2	NA	CASSPPGGGYGYTF	TGTGCCAGCAGTCCCCCAGGGGGAGGCTATGGCTACACCTTC
NA	TRBV30	TRBJ1-1	NA	CAWTRRTEAREAFF	TGTGCCTGGACCCGCCGGACAGAGGCACGTGAAGCTTTCTTT
NA	TRBV10-1	TRBJ1-4	NA	CASSDTQGKLFF	TGCGCCAGCAGTGACACACAGGGTAAACTGTTTTTT
NA	TRBV25-1	TRBJ2-2	NA	CASSQGSGELFF	TGTGCCAGCAGCCAGGGAAGCGGGGAGCTGTTTTTT
NA	TRBV6-1	TRBJ1-3	NA	CASSETRQLGAIYF	TGTGCCAGCAGTGAAACCCGACAGTTGGGCGCCATATATTTT
TRBD2	TRBV5-8	TRBJ2-7	few	CASSSLPGLGTSSYEQYF	TGTGCCAGCAGCTCCCTTCCGGGGTTAGGGACTAGCTCCTACGAGCAGTACTTC
NA	TRBV28	TRBJ1-3	NA	CASSRTGISGNTIYF	TGTGCCAGCAGCCGTACAGGGATCTCTGGAAACACCATATATTTT
TRBD1	TRBV5-6	TRBJ2-3	NA	CASSLGPDRVGTDTQYF	TGTGCCAGCAGCTTGGGTCCCGACAGGGTGGGCACAGATACGCAGTATTTT
TRBD1	TRBV19	TRBJ2-7	NA	CASSSTGGYEQYF	TGTGCCAGTAGTTCGACAGGGGGCTACGAGCAGTACTTC